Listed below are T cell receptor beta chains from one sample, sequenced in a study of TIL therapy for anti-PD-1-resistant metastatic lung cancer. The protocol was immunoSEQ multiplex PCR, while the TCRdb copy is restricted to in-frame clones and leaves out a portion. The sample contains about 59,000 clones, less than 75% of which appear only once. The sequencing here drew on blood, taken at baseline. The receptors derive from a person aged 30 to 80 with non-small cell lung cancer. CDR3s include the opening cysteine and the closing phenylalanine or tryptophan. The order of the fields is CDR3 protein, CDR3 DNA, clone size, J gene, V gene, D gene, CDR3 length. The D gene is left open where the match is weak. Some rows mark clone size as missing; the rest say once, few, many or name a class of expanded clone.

CDR3aa: CASSPPGLRYNEQFF
CDR3nt: TGTGCCAGCAGCCCCCCGGGACTCCGGTACAATGAGCAGTTCTTC
abundance: once
j_gene: TRBJ2-1
v_gene: TRBV7-2
d_gene: -
len: 15

CDR3aa: CAWSAGFDIQGFF
CDR3nt: TGTGCCTGGAGCGCAGGTTTCGACATCCAAGGGTTCTTC
abundance: -
j_gene: TRBJ2-1
v_gene: TRBV30
d_gene: -
len: 13

CDR3aa: CASRQSGGASEQYF
CDR3nt: TGTGCCAGCAGGCAATCCGGGGGAGCCTCGGAGCAGTACTTC
abundance: once
j_gene: TRBJ2-7
v_gene: TRBV5-6
d_gene: -
len: 14

CDR3aa: CASSLDQSGTANSGNTIYF
CDR3nt: TGTGCCAGCAGCTTAGATCAGTCGGGGACCGCGAACTCTGGAAACACCATATATTTT
abundance: -
j_gene: TRBJ1-3
v_gene: TRBV11-3
d_gene: -
len: 19

CDR3aa: CASSLRLLASVRGQYF
CDR3nt: TGTGCCAGCAGTTTGCGTCTACTAGCCTCCGTACGAGGGCAGTACTTC
abundance: -
j_gene: TRBJ2-7
v_gene: TRBV28
d_gene: -
len: 16

CDR3aa: CATSSGQAVNFGETQYF
CDR3nt: TGTGCCACCAGCAGCGGACAGGCCGTGAATTTTGGGGAGACCCAGTACTTC
abundance: once
j_gene: TRBJ2-5
v_gene: TRBV15
d_gene: TRBD1
len: 17

CDR3aa: CASGEQRGYGYTF
CDR3nt: TGTGCCAGCGGGGAACAGAGGGGCTATGGCTACACCTTC
abundance: -
j_gene: TRBJ1-2
v_gene: TRBV2
d_gene: -
len: 13

CDR3aa: CASSQVSSSSYEQYF
CDR3nt: TGCGCCAGCAGCCAAGTTAGTTCTAGCTCCTACGAGCAGTACTTC
abundance: -
j_gene: TRBJ2-7
v_gene: TRBV4-1
d_gene: -
len: 15

CDR3aa: CASSPGQGGYTF
CDR3nt: TGTGCCAGCAGCCCGGGACAGGGAGGCTACACCTTC
abundance: -
j_gene: TRBJ1-2
v_gene: TRBV9
d_gene: TRBD1
len: 12

CDR3aa: CASSARTGTSGGATYEQYF
CDR3nt: TGTGCCAGCAGCGCCCGGACCGGGACTAGCGGGGGGGCTACCTACGAGCAGTACTTC
abundance: -
j_gene: TRBJ2-7
v_gene: TRBV9
d_gene: TRBD2
len: 19

CDR3aa: CASSPRRASGNEQFF
CDR3nt: TGTGCCAGCAGCCCCCGACGCGCCTCCGGGAATGAGCAGTTCTTC
abundance: once
j_gene: TRBJ2-1
v_gene: TRBV7-9
d_gene: -
len: 15

CDR3aa: CASQDSQETQYF
CDR3nt: TGTGCCAGCCAGGACAGCCAAGAGACCCAGTACTTC
abundance: -
j_gene: TRBJ2-5
v_gene: TRBV6-5
d_gene: -
len: 12

CDR3aa: CASSQEPGWQFGFSYEQYF
CDR3nt: TGTGCCAGCAGCCAAGAACCAGGGTGGCAGTTCGGGTTCTCCTACGAGCAGTACTTC
abundance: -
j_gene: TRBJ2-7
v_gene: TRBV4-2
d_gene: -
len: 19

CDR3aa: CASTPAGGYYEQYF
CDR3nt: TGTGCCAGCACCCCAGCGGGAGGTTATTACGAGCAGTACTTC
abundance: -
j_gene: TRBJ2-7
v_gene: TRBV7-6
d_gene: TRBD2
len: 14

CDR3aa: CASSFLAESYEQYF
CDR3nt: TGCGCCAGCAGCTTTCTCGCGGAATCATACGAGCAGTACTTC
abundance: few
j_gene: TRBJ2-7
v_gene: TRBV5-1
d_gene: -
len: 14

CDR3aa: CASSERQGSQETQYF
CDR3nt: TGTGCCAGCAGTGAGAGACAGGGATCCCAAGAGACCCAGTACTTC
abundance: -
j_gene: TRBJ2-5
v_gene: TRBV25-1
d_gene: TRBD1
len: 15

CDR3aa: CASSLEAGRETQYF
CDR3nt: TGTGCCAGCAGCTTAGAGGCAGGGAGGGAGACCCAGTACTTC
abundance: -
j_gene: TRBJ2-5
v_gene: TRBV7-8
d_gene: -
len: 14

CDR3aa: CASRPGKGGYTF
CDR3nt: TGTGCCAGCAGACCGGGAAAAGGCGGCTACACCTTC
abundance: -
j_gene: TRBJ1-2
v_gene: TRBV28
d_gene: -
len: 12

CDR3aa: CASSSDRWENSNQPQHF
CDR3nt: TGTGCCAGCAGCTCGGACAGGTGGGAAAATAGCAATCAGCCCCAGCATTTT
abundance: -
j_gene: TRBJ1-5
v_gene: TRBV7-9
d_gene: TRBD1
len: 17

CDR3aa: CASSSRQSYEQYF
CDR3nt: TGTGCCAGTAGTTCTCGACAGTCCTACGAGCAGTACTTC
abundance: -
j_gene: TRBJ2-7
v_gene: TRBV19
d_gene: -
len: 13